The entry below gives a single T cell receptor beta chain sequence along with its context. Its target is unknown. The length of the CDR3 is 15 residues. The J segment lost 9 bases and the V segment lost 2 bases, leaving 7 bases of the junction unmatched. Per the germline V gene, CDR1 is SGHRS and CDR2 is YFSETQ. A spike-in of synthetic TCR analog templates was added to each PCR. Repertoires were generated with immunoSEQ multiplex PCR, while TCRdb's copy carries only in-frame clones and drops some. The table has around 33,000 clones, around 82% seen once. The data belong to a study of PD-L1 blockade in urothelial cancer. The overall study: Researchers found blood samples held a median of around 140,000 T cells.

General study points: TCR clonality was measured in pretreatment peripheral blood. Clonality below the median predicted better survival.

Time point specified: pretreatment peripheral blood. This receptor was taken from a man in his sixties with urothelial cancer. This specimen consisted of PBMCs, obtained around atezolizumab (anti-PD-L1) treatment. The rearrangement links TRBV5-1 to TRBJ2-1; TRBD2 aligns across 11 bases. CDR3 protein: CASSFGSGGAREQFF. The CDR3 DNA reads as TGCGCCAGCAGCTTCGGTAGCGGGGGGGCGCGTGAGCAGTTCTTC.